The clone carrying this T cell receptor (beta chain) came up once. Its antigen is as yet unknown. This sample stems from a study of regulatory T cells in long-lasting Graves disease. The overall study: Graves' patients, diagnosed recently, had received antithyroid drugs under 3 months.

Regarding time point: newly diagnosed GD, antithyroid drugs for less than 3 months. From RNA extracted from PBMCs, the TCR library was made. Study findings and constraints: Clonotypes that were public and shared totalled a few thousand in persistent patients versus about a thousand in new patients. Possibly, too few samples lowered accuracy.

Investigators prepared the TCR beta libraries by applying iRepertoire HTBI primers and Arm-PCR of CDR3 regions. In TCRdb, the multiplex PCR reads were re-called with MiXCR into one record per CDR3 protein. The sample lists some 250,000 distinct CDR3 sequences, around 19% occurring once. Sequences were derived from peripheral blood mononuclear cells (PBMCs), sampled at new diagnosis, from a patient treated with antithyroid drugs. The source of this sequence is a female donor with Graves disease.

The CDR3 region has the DNA TGTGCCAGCAGTGAGGTGGGCAGCTACTATGGCTACACCTTC. It is translated as CASSEVGSYYGYTF. The chain carries TRBV2 and TRBJ1-2, with unresolved D. Germline CDR1 reads SNHLY; CDR2 reads FYNNEI. V gave up 3 bases and J gave up 3 bases, with 11 bases separating them. This CDR3 is built from 14 residues.